The source of this T cell receptor beta chain is a study of cytomegalovirus exposure and HLA in healthy donors. Overall study findings and caveats: Immune exposure data for these donors was limited to CMV serostatus. Rare TCR sequences dominated, though some public TCRs recurred in many donors.

13 Jbeta primers and 60 Vbeta primers were used for the PCR. Assay: immunoSEQ multiplex PCR; the TCRdb copy retains only in-frame clones and omits some. The sample has around 180,000 clones, about 82% seen once; the top ten hold 2% to 3%. Concerning this clone: The antigen remains unidentified.

Germline trimming cut 5 bases from V and 3 bases from J; bases unmatched to any gene: 10. Germline V CDR1 and CDR2: SGHNT, YYREEE (reference sequence). CDR3 length equals 16 residues. This chain connects TRBV5-4 to TRBJ2-3; 9 bases are a match to TRBD2. Sequencing was carried out using PBMCs. The clonotype was recovered from a male donor in good health and CMV-seronegative. This CDR3 is CASRGGRLADTDTQYF. In DNA, the CDR3 is TGTGCCAGCAGGGGGGGTCGACTAGCGGATACAGATACGCAGTATTTT.